This entry is about one TCR beta chain. The entry originates in a study of blood T cell repertoires in COVID-19. The germline CDR1 and CDR2 sequences are SNHLY and FYNNEI. This CDR3 is 16 amino acids long. With 3 bases clipped from V and 5 bases from J, the junction kept 6 bases outside the gene matches. Clones were read by immunoSEQ multiplex PCR, and TCRdb kept only the in-frame ones, dropping some. Among over 200,000 clones, over 80% were seen once, and the ten largest hold 1.3%. Material: peripheral blood. The chain joins TRBV2 to TRBJ2-2; 10 bases are a match to TRBD2. The receptor was isolated from a woman in her twenties or thirties with COVID-19, enrolled during active disease. CDR3 residues: CASSEGSGRRTGELFF. The CDR3 bases are TGTGCCAGCAGTGAGGGTAGCGGGAGGCGGACCGGGGAGCTGTTTTTT.